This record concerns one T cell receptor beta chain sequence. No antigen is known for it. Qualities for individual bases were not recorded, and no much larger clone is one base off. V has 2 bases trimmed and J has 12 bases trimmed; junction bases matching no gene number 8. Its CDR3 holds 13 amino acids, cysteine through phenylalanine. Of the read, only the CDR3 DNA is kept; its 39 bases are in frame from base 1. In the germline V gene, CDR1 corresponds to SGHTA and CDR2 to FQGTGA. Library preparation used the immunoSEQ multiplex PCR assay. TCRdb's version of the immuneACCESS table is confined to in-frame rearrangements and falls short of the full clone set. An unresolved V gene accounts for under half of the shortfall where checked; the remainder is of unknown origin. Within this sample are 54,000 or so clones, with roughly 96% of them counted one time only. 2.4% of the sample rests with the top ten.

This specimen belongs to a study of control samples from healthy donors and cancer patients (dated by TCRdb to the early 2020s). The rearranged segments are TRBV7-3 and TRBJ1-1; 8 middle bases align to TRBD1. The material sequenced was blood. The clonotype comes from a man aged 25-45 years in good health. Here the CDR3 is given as CASSLLTGGETFF. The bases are TGTGCCAGCAGCTTACTTACAGGGGGTGAGACTTTCTTT.